This T cell receptor (beta chain) was sequenced for a study of radiation and T cells in renal cell carcinoma. Overall study: Nephrectomy followed 15 Gy stereotactic body radiation by 4 weeks. Study-wide results and caveats: Pretreatment tumor biopsies were lacking, so baseline clonotypes are unknown.

Time point defined: blood 2 weeks post-SBRT. Treatment: 15 Gy SBRT to primary tumor, nephrectomy 4 weeks later. After SBRT, blood was collected at 2 and 4 weeks, plus baseline. The tumor was a clear cell renal cell carcinoma. Per germline, CDR1 MGHRA and CDR2 YSYEKL. This CDR3 comprises 19 residues. The ends lost 0 bases at V and 0 bases at J; junction bases unmatched: 11. On this clone itself: Antigen unknown.

The repertoire was sequenced with immunoSEQ multiplex PCR; TCRdb's copy has only in-frame clones and lacks some. The sample lists about 120,000 clones; 80% to 90% were seen once. The sequence was collected from a woman in her sixties with renal cell carcinoma. The chain employs TRBV4-1 and TRBJ2-1, with 7 bases lining up with TRBD2. The input for sequencing was blood, taken from a patient whose treatment included radiotherapy and nephrectomy. CDR3 sequence: CASSQDPGGGYSSYNEQFF. The CDR3 DNA is TGCGCCAGCAGCCAAGATCCGGGCGGGGGTTACAGCTCCTACAATGAGCAGTTCTTC.